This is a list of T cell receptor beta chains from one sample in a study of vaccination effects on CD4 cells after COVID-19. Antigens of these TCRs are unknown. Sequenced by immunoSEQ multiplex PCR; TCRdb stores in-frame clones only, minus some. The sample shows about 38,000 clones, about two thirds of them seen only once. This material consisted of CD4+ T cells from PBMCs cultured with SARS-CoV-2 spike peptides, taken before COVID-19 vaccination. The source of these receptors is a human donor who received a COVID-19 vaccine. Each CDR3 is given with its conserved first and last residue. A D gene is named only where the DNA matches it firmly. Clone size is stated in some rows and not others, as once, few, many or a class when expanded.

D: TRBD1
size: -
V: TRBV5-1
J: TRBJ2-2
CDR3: CASSSGGFETGELFF
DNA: TGCGCCAGCAGCTCAGGGGGCTTCGAAACCGGGGAGCTGTTTTTT

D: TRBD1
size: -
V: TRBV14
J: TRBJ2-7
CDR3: CASSQRGQGGYEQYF
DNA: TGTGCCAGCAGCCAAAGGGGACAGGGGGGTTACGAGCAGTACTTC

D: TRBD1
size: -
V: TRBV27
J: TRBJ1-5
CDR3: CASSPDRGRQPQHF
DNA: TGTGCCAGCAGTCCTGACAGGGGGCGTCAGCCCCAGCATTTT

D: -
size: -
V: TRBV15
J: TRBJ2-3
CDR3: CATSRITDTQYF
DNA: TGTGCCACCAGCAGGATTACAGATACGCAGTATTTT

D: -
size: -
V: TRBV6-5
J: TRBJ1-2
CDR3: CASRLAGVHYGYTF
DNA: TGTGCCAGCAGATTGGCAGGGGTACACTATGGCTACACCTTC

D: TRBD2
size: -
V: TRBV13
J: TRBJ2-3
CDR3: CASTSGRTDTQYF
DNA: TGTGCCAGTACTAGCGGGAGAACAGATACGCAGTATTTT

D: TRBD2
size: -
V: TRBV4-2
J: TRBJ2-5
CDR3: CASSGGRGETQYF
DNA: TGTGCCAGCAGCGGCGGGAGGGGAGAGACCCAGTACTTC

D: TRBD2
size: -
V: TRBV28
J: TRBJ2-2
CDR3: CASSLFPAGGNTGELFF
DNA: TGTGCCAGCAGTTTATTCCCAGCGGGAGGGAACACCGGGGAGCTGTTTTTT

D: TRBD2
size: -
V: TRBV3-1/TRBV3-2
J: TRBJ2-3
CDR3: CASSPFSGRAPGSTDTQYF
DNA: TGTGCCAGCAGCCCCTTTAGCGGGAGGGCCCCTGGAAGTACAGATACGCAGTATTTT

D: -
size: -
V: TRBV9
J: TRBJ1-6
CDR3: CASSAGTSNSPLHF
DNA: TGTGCCAGCAGCGCCGGGACTAGTAATTCACCCCTCCACTTT

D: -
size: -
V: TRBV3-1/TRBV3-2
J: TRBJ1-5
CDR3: CASSRTGQNQPQHF
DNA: TGTGCCAGCAGCCGCACAGGACAGAATCAGCCCCAGCATTTT

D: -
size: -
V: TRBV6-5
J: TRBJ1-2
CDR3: CASSFQAGTNYGYTF
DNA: TGTGCCAGCAGTTTTCAAGCGGGTACTAACTATGGCTACACCTTC

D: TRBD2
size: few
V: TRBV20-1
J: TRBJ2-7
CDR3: CSASPTSGTNEQYF
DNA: TGCAGTGCTAGTCCGACTAGCGGGACCAACGAGCAGTACTTC

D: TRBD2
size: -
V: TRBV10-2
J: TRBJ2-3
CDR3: CASTNKGLASTDTQYF
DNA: TGCGCCAGCACGAACAAAGGACTAGCTAGCACAGATACGCAGTATTTT

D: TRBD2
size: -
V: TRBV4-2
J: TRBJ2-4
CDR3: CASSQNPGTSAAKNIQYF
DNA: TGTGCCAGCAGCCAAAATCCTGGGACTAGCGCCGCCAAAAACATTCAGTACTTC

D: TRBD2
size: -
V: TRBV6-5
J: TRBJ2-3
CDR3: CASSYSSGTTDTQYF
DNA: TGTGCCAGCAGTTATAGTAGCGGGACCACAGATACGCAGTATTTT

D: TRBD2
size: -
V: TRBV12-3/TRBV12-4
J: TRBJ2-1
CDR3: CASSLLREREQFF
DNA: TGTGCCAGCAGTTTATTGCGGGAGAGGGAGCAGTTCTTC

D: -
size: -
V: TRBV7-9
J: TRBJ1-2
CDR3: CASSLGHYGYTF
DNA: TGTGCCAGCAGCTTGGGGCACTATGGCTACACCTTC

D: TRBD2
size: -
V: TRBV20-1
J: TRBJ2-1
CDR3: CSASPGGRLYNEQFF
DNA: TGCAGTGCTAGTCCCGGCGGGAGGCTCTACAATGAGCAGTTCTTC

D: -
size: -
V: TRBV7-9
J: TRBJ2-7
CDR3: CASSLAEQGTYEQYF
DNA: TGTGCCAGCAGCTTAGCGGAACAGGGAACCTACGAGCAGTACTTC

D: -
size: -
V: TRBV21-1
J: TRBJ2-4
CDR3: CASSKNPGTGYFRAKNIQYF
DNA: TGTGCCAGCAGCAAAAACCCCGGGACAGGATACTTTCGGGCCAAAAACATTCAGTACTTC

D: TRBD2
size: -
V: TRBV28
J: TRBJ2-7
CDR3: CASSPGAAGVASYEQYF
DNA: TGTGCCAGCAGCCCAGGGGCAGCGGGAGTGGCCTCCTACGAGCAGTACTTC

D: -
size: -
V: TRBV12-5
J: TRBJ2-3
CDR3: CASGLETTDTQYF
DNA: TGTGCTAGTGGTTTGGAAACCACAGATACGCAGTATTTT

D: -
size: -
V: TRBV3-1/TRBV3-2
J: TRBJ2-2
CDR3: CASSQDRSPNTGELFF
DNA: TGTGCCAGCAGCCAAGATCGTAGCCCGAACACCGGGGAGCTGTTTTTT

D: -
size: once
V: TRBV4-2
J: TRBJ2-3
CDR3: CASSQDRSVPSTDTQYF
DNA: TGTGCCAGCAGCCAAGATCGGTCTGTACCTAGCACAGATACGCAGTATTTT

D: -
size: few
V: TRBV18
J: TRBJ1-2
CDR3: CASSPERQIYGYTF
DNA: TGTGCCAGCTCACCAGAACGCCAGATCTATGGCTACACCTTC

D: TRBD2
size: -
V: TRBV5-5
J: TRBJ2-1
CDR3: CASSRGWGRAKDEQFF
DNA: TGTGCCAGCAGCCGCGGGTGGGGGAGGGCCAAGGATGAGCAGTTCTTC

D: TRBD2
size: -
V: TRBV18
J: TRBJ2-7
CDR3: CASSISGSNSYEQYF
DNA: TGTGCCAGCTCCATTAGCGGGAGTAACTCCTACGAGCAGTACTTC

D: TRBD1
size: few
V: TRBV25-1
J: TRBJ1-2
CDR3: CASSADRVGGYTF
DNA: TGTGCCAGCAGTGCGGACAGGGTGGGTGGCTACACCTTC

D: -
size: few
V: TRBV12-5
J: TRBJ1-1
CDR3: CASGSPRWQGSTEAFF
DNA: TGTGCTAGTGGTTCCCCCAGGTGGCAGGGCAGCACTGAAGCTTTCTTT

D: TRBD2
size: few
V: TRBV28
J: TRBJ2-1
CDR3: CASRSAGTRQVGEQFF
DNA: TGTGCCAGCAGGTCCGCCGGGACTAGACAAGTAGGTGAGCAGTTCTTC

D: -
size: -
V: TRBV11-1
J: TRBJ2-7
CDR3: CASSRNRGVYEQYF
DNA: TGTGCCAGCAGCCGAAACAGAGGGGTCTACGAGCAGTACTTC

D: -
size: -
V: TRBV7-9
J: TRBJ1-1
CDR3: CASSPQRTVRLNTEAFF
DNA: TGTGCCAGCAGCCCCCAGCGGACAGTACGATTGAACACTGAAGCTTTCTTT

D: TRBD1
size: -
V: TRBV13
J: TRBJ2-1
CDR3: CASSLGYGQGTYNEQFF
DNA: TGTGCCAGCAGCTTAGGGTACGGACAGGGCACCTACAATGAGCAGTTCTTC

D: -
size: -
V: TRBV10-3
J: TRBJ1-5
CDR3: CAISGGDGNQPQHF
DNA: TGTGCCATCAGTGGAGGTGATGGCAATCAGCCCCAGCATTTT

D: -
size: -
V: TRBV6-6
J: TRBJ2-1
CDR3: CASSYSFSGEQFF
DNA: TGTGCCAGCAGTTACTCGTTTTCGGGTGAGCAGTTCTTC

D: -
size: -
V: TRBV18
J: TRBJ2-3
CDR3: CASSEGVVTDTQYF
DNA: TGTGCCAGCTCTGAGGGGGTGGTAACAGATACGCAGTATTTT

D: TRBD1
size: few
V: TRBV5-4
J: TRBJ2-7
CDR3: CASSPGTASYEQYF
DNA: TGTGCCAGCAGCCCCGGGACAGCTTCCTACGAGCAGTACTTC

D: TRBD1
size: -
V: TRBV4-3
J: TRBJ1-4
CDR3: CASSRVDRVNEKLFF
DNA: TGCGCCAGCAGCCGGGTAGACAGGGTGAATGAAAAACTGTTTTTT

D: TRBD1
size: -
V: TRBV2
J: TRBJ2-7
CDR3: CASKVGTGTYEQYF
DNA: TGTGCCAGCAAAGTCGGGACAGGGACCTACGAGCAGTACTTC

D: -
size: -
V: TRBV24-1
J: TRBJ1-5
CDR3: CATSDPGAGNQPQHF
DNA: TGTGCCACCAGTGATCCGGGGGCGGGCAATCAGCCCCAGCATTTT

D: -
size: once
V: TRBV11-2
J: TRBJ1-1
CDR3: CASSLPGSLSTEAFF
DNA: TGTGCCAGCAGCTTGCCAGGCTCTCTGAGCACTGAAGCTTTCTTT

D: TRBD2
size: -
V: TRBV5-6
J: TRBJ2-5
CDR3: CASSLTPLAGGAVTQYF
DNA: TGTGCCAGCAGCCTCACCCCCTTGGCGGGGGGGGCCGTGACCCAGTACTTC

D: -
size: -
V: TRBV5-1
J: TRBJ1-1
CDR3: CASSLEIGLTEAFF
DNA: TGCGCCAGCAGCTTGGAGATAGGGTTGACTGAAGCTTTCTTT

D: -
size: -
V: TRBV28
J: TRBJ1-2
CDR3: CASSSRYGYTF
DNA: TGTGCCAGCAGTTCCCGTTATGGCTACACCTTC

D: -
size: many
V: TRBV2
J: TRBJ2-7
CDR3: CASSAPGINEQYF
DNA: TGTGCCAGCAGTGCGCCAGGGATTAACGAGCAGTACTTC

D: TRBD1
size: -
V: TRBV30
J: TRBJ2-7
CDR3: CAWSRDRGVYEQYF
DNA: TGTGCCTGGAGCCGGGACAGGGGGGTCTACGAGCAGTACTTC

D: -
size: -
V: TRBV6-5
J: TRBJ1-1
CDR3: CASILQLNTEAFF
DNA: TGTGCCAGCATCCTACAGTTGAACACTGAAGCTTTCTTT

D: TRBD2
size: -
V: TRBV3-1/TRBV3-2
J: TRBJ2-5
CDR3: CASSQMGGETQYF
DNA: TGTGCCAGCAGCCAGATGGGGGGGGAGACCCAGTACTTC

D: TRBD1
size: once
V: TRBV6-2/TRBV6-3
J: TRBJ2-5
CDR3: CASSYKGQGRATQYF
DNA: TGTGCCAGCAGTTACAAAGGACAGGGCCGGGCGACCCAGTACTTC

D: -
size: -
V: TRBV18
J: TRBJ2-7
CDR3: CASSPLPGTGSYEQYF
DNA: TGTGCCAGCTCACCCTTACCCGGGACTGGCTCCTACGAGCAGTACTTC

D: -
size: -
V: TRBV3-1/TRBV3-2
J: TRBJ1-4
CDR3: CASSKSEINEKLFF
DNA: TGTGCCAGCAGCAAGTCAGAAATCAATGAAAAACTGTTTTTT

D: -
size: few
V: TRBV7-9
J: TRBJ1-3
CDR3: CASSYNVDSQISGNTIYF
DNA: TGTGCCAGCAGCTATAATGTGGACAGTCAAATCTCTGGAAACACCATATATTTT

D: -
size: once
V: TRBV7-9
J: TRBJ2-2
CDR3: CASSPYRARPGELFF
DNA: TGTGCCAGCAGCCCGTACCGGGCCCGACCGGGGGAGCTGTTTTTT

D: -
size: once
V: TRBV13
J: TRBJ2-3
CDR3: CASSLGVTDTQYF
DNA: TGTGCCAGCAGCTTAGGGGTCACAGATACGCAGTATTTT

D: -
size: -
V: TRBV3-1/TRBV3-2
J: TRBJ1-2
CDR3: CASSRGGTVIERYGYTF
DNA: TGTGCCAGCAGCCGGGGGGGTACCGTAATTGAGCGGTATGGCTACACCTTC

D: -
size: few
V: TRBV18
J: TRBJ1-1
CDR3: CASSPPSRGRKVGDTEAFF
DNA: TGTGCCAGCTCACCACCGAGTCGCGGCAGAAAGGTAGGGGACACTGAAGCTTTCTTT

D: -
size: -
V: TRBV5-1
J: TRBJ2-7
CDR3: CASSFTGREQYF
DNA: TGCGCCAGCAGCTTTACAGGGCGAGAGCAGTACTTC